Given below is one TCR beta chain in context. Its recognized antigen is unknown. Nothing much larger sits one base from this clone, and base qualities are not available. The data originate from a study of regulatory T cells in long-lasting Graves disease (dated by TCRdb to the early 2020s). For context, the study as a whole: Persistent Graves' disease meant more than 5 years of antithyroid drug treatment with TSH receptor autoantibodies that stayed positive. TCR sequencing covered roughly 13 persistent and about 20 newly diagnosed Graves' disease patients, around 33 samples in total. Antithyroid drugs had been taken for about 10.3 years on average by persistent Graves' disease patients in the clinical cohort. The study took place in China and was registered as a clinical trial. Persistent Graves' disease patients were compared with newly diagnosed Graves' disease patients by peripheral blood TCR sequencing and RNA sequencing.

The sample's time point label, in plain terms: persistent/refractory GD, antithyroid drugs over 5 years with positive TRAb. RNA was extracted from PBMCs in TRIzol for both TCR sequencing and RNA sequencing. The diagnosis of Graves' disease was made according to American Thyroid Association guidelines. Recruitment of patients was carried out at an endocrinology department in Xi'an, China. From each patient, 7.5 to 10 milliliters of peripheral blood was collected into an EDTA anticoagulant tube. PBMCs were isolated by Ficoll Paque Plus density gradient separation without further T cell sorting. RNA quality was checked with an Agilent 2100 Bioanalyzer and agarose gel, and concentration with a NanoDrop 2000. Library prep was done by multiplex PCR. Sequencer: Illumina HiSeq 4000. To build TCR beta libraries, CDR3 regions were amplified by Arm-PCR using iRepertoire HTBI primers. PCR products were gel purified before sequencing. In the authors' own workflow: Gene usage analysis of CDR3 amino acid clonotypes relied on the approximately 60 TRBV and 14 TRBJ segments identified across samples. Filtered high-quality paired reads were merged into contigs using COPE and FqMerger. Contigs were aligned with BLAST to IMGT TRBV, TRBD and TRBJ reference genes, and CDR3 was defined per IMGT. Any clonotype with a frequency above 0.1% was counted as a highly expanded clone. Shannon entropy was used to measure repertoire diversity, and the Gini coefficient was used to measure V-J evenness. Public clonotypes were defined as clonotypes shared by more than one individual. In-frame beta chains were kept once TCRdb had trimmed the public reads at Q25 with fastp and called clones with MiXCR. Rows with one shared CDR3 protein collapse into an entry with the most common genes and DNA. It is TCRdb's table, rather than the study itself, that gives the V and J calls and clone size. The sample table lists a few hundred thousand distinct CDR3 sequences, about 20% of them with a count of one. Together, the top ten hold roughly 30% of the sample.

Deletion took 3 bases off V and 10 bases off J, with a span of 12 bases between the germline ends. The CDR3 goes from the cysteine to the phenylalanine over 12 residues. Just the 36-base CDR3 DNA is kept, in frame starting at base 1. What the study reported, not specific to this receptor: Persistent patients shared more public clonotypes among themselves (around 3,000) than newly diagnosed patients did (over 900). TRBV28, TRBJ1-2 and TRBJ2-5 were preferentially used in persistent disease, while TRBV20-1 and TRBJ2-1 were favored in newly diagnosed disease. As a limitation, the authors acknowledged that the small sample size may reduce accuracy. Peripheral blood alone was examined, since thyroid tissue, which constituted the primary lesion, could not be accessed. Sequencing and analysis were limited to the TCR beta chain. Persistent Graves' disease patients showed lower TCR Shannon entropy and fewer highly expanded clones than newly diagnosed patients, suggesting clonal expansion.

Sample: peripheral blood mononuclear cells (PBMCs), taken when the disease was refractory, from a patient treated with antithyroid drugs. The chain joins TRBV12-3 or TRBV12-4 to TRBJ1-1; 5 matching bases give a weak D call of TRBD1. The receptor comes from a female donor with Graves disease. In nucleotides, the sequence is TGTGCCAGCAGTTTCCAGAGGGGTCCAGCTTTCTTT. Translation gives CASSFQRGPAFF.